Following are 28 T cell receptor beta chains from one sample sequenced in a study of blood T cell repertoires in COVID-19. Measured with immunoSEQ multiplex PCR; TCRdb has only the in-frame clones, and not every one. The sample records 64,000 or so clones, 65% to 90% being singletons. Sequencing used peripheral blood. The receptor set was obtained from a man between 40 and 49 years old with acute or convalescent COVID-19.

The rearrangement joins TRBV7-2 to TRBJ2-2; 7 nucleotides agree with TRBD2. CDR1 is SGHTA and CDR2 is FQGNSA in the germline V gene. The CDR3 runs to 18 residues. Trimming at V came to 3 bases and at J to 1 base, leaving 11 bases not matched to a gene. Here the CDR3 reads CASSFWGGAGRNTGELFF. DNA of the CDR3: TGTGCCAGCAGCTTTTGGGGAGGGGCAGGGAGGAACACCGGGGAGCTGTTTTTT.

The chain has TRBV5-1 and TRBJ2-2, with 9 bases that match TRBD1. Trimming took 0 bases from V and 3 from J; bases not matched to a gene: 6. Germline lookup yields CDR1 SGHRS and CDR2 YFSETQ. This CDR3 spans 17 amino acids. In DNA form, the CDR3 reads TGCGCCAGCAGCTTGGCCTCAGGACAGGGGTACACCGGGGAGCTGTTTTTT. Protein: CASSLASGQGYTGELFF.

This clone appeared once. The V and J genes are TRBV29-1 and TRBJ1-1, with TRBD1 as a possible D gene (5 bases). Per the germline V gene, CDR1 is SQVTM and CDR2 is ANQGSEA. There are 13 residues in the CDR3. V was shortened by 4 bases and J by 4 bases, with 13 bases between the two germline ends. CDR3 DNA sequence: TGCAGCGTTGTAAGGGGCATGGGCACTGAAGCTTTCTTT. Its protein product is CSVVRGMGTEAFF.

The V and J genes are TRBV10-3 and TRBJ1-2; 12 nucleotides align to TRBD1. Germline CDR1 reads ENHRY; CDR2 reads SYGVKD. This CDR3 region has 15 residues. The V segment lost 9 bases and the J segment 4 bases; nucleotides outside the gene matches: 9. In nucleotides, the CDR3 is TGTGCCATTACAACGGGGACAGGGGGCTTCTATGGCTACACCTTC. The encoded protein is CAITTGTGGFYGYTF.

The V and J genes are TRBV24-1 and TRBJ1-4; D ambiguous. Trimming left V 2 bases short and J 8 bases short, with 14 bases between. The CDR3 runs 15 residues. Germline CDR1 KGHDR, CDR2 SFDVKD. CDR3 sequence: CATSDSQDFREKLFF. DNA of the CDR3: TGTGCCACCAGTGATTCTCAGGACTTTCGGGAAAAACTGTTTTTT.

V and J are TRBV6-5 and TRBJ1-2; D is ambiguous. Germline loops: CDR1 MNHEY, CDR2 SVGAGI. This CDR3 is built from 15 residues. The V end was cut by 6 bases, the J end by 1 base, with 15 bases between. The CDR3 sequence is CASSLTGRDNYGYTF. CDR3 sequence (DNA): TGTGCCAGCAGCTTGACCGGGAGGGATAACTATGGCTACACCTTC.

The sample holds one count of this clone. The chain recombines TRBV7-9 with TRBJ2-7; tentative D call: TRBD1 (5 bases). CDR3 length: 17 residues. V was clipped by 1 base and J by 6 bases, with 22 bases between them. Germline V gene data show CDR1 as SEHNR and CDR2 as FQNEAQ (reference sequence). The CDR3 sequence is CASSLEVVGTGISEQYF. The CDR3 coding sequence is TGTGCCAGCAGCTTAGAGGTGGTAGGAACAGGAATCTCCGAGCAGTACTTC. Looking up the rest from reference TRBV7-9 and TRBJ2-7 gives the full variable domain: DTGVSQNPRHKITKRGQNVTFRCDPISEHNRLYWYRQTLGQGPEFLTYFQNEAQLEKSRLLSDRFSAERPKGSFSTLEIQRTEQGDSAMYLCASSLEVVGTGISEQYFGPGTRLTVT.

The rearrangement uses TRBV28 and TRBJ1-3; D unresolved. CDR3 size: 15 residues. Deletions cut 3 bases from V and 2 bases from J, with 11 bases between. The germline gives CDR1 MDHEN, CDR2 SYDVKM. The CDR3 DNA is TGTGCCAGCAGTTTGGGGAGTTCTGCTGGAAACACCATATATTTT. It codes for CASSLGSSAGNTIYF.

The CDR3 coding sequence is TGTGCCAGCAGCGCCCTGGCTAGCTCTGGGGCCAACGTCCTGACTTTC. Translated: CASSALASSGANVLTF. The chain joins TRBV9 to TRBJ2-6; D is ambiguous. This CDR3 comprises 16 residues. The V end lost 3 bases, the J end lost 0 bases, and 10 bases lay between the germline ends. From germline, CDR1 is SGDLS and CDR2 YYNGEE.

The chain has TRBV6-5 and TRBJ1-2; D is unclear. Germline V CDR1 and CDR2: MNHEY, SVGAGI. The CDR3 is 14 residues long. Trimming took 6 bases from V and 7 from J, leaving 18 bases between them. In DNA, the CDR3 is TGTGCCAGCAGACCCGGGTGGCGTGGTGCTGGCTACACCTTC. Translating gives CASRPGWRGAGYTF.

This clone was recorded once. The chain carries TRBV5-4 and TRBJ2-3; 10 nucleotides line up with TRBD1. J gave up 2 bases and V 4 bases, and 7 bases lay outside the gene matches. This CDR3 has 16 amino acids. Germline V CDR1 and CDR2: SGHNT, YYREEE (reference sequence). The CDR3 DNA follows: TGTGCCAGCAGCCGAATGGACAGGGGGTACACAGATACGCAGTATTTT. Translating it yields CASSRMDRGYTDTQYF.

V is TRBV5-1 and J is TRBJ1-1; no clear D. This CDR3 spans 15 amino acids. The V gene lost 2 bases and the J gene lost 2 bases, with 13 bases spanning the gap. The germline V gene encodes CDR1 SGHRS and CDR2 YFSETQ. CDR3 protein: CASSFNSNRNTEAFF. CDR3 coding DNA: TGCGCCAGCAGCTTCAACTCTAACAGAAACACTGAAGCTTTCTTT. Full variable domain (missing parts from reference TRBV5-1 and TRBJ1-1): KAGVTQTPRYLIKTRGQQVTLSCSPISGHRSVSWYQQTPGQGLQFLFEYFSETQRNKGNFPGRFSGRQFSNSRSEMNVSTLELGDSALYLCASSFNSNRNTEAFFGQGTRLTVV.

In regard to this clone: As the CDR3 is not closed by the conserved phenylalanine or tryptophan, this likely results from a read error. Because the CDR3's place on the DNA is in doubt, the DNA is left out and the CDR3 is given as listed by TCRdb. The CDR3 reads CASSHLGEGPFL. The chain uses TRBV4-1 and TRBJ1-2. The germline V gene encodes CDR1 MGHRA and CDR2 YSYEKL. The CDR3 contains 12 residues when both ends are counted.

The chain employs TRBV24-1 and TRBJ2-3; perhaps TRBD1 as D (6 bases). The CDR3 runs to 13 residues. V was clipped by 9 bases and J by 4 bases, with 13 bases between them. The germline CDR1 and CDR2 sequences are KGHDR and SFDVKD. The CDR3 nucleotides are TGTGCCACCGGGCAGGGGATACCAGATACGCAGTATTTT. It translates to CATGQGIPDTQYF.

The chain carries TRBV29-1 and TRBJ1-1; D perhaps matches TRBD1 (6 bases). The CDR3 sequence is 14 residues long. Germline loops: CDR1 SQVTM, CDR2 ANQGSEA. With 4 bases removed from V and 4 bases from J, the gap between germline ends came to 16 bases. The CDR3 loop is CSVGTGSGGTEAFF. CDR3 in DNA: TGCAGCGTTGGCACAGGGTCGGGGGGCACTGAAGCTTTCTTT. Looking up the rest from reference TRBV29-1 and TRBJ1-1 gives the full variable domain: SAVISQKPSRDICQRGTSLTIQCQVDSQVTMMFWYRQQPGQSLTLIATANQGSEATYESGFVIDKFPISRPNLTFSTLTVSNMSPEDSSIYLCSVGTGSGGTEAFFGQGTRLTVV.

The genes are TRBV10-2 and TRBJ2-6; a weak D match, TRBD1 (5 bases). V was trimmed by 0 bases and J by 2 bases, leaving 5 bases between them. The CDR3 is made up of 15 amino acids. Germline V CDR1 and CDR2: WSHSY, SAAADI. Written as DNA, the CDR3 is TGCGCCAGCAGTGAGTCAGGGGCTGGGGCCAACGTCCTGACTTTC. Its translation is CASSESGAGANVLTF.

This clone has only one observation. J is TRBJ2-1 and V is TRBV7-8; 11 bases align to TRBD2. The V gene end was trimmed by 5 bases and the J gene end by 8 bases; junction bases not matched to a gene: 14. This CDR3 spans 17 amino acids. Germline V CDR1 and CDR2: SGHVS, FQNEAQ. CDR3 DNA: TGTGCCAGCAGCCTCCGGCCCCTAGCGGGGGGCGTCGATGAGCAGTTCTTC. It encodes CASSLRPLAGGVDEQFF.

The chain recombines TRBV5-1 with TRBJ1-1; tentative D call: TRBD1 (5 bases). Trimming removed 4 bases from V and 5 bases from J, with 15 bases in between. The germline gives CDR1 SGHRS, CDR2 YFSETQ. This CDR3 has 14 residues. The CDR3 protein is CASSGFRDATEAFF. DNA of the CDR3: TGCGCCAGCAGCGGGTTCAGGGATGCAACTGAAGCTTTCTTT.

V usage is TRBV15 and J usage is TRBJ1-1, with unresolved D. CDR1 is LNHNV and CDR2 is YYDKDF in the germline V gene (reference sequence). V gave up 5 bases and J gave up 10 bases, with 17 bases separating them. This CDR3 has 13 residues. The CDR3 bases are TGTGCCACCAGCCGCCAACGGGGAGACGCAGCTTTCTTT. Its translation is CATSRQRGDAAFF.

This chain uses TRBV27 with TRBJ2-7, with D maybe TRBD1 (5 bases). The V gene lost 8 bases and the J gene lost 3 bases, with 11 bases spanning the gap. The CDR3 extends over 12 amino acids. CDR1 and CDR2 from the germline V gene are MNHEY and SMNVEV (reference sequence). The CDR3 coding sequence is TGTGCCAGCCCTTGGGGCCTCTACGAGCAGTACTTC. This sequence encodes CASPWGLYEQYF.

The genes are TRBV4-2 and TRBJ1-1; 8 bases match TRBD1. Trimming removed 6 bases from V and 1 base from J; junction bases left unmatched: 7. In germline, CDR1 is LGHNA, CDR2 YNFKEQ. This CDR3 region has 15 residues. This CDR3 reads CASSTGGDRNTEAFF. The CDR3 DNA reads TGTGCCAGCAGTACAGGGGGGGATCGGAACACTGAAGCTTTCTTT.

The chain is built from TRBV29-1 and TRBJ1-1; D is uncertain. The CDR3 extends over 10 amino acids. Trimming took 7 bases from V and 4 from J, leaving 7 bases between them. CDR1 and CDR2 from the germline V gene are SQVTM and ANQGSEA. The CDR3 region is CSGGSTEAFF. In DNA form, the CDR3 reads TGCAGCGGAGGGTCCACTGAAGCTTTCTTT.

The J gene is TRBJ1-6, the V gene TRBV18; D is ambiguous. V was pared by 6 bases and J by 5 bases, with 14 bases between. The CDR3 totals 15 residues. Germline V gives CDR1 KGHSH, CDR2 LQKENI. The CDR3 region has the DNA TGTGCCAGCTCCCTAGGGAGCCAGGATAATTCACCCCTCCACTTT. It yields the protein CASSLGSQDNSPLHF.

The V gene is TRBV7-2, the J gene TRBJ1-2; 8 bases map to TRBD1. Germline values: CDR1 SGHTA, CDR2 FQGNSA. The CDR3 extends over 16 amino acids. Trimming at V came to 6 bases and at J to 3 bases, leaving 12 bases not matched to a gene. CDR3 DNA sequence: TGTGCCAGCAGGCGTCCCACTTACAGGGGGGACTATGGCTACACCTTC. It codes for CASRRPTYRGDYGYTF.

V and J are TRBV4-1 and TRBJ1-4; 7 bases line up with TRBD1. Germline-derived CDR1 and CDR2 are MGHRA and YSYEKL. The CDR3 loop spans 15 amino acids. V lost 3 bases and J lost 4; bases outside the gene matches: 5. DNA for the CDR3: TGCGCCAGCAGCCACGAGGGACAGCTTAATGAAAAACTGTTTTTT. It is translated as CASSHEGQLNEKLFF.

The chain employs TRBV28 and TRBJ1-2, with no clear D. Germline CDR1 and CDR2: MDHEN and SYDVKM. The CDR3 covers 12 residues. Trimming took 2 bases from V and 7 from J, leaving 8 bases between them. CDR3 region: CASSLRGFGYTF. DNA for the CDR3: TGTGCCAGCAGTTTAAGAGGTTTTGGCTACACCTTC.

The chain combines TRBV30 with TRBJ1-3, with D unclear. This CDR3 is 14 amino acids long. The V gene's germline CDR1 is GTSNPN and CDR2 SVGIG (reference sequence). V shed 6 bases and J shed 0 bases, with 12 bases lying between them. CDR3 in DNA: TGTGCCTGCCCGGACTTTTTCTCTGGAAACACCATATATTTT. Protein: CACPDFFSGNTIYF.

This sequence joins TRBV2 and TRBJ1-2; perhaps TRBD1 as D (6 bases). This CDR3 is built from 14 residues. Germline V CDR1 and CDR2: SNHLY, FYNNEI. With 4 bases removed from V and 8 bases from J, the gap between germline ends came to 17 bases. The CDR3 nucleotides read TGTGCCAGCAGTGGGACAGCCATGCAAAAGGGCTACACCTTC. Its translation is CASSGTAMQKGYTF.